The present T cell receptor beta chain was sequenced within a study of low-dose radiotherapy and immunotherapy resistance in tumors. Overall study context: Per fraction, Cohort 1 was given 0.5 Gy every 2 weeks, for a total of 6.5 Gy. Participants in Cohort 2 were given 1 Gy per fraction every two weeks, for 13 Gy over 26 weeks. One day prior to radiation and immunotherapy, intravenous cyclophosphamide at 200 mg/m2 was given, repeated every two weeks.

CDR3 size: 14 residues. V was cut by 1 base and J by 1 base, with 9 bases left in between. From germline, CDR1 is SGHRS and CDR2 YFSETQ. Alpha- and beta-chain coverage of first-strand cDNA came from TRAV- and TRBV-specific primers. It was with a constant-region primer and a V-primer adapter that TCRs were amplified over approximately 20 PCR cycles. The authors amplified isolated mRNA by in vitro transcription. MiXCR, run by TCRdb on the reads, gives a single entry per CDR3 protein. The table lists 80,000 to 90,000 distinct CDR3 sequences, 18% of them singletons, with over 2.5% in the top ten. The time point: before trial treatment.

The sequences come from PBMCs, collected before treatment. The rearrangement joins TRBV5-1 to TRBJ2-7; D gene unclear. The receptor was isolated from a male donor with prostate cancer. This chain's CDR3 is CASSLIPNSYEQYF. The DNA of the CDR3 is TGCGCCAGCAGCTTGATTCCTAATTCCTACGAGCAGTACTTC. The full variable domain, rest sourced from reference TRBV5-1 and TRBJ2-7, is KAGVTQTPRYLIKTRGQQVTLSCSPISGHRSVSWYQQTPGQGLQFLFEYFSETQRNKGNFPGRFSGRQFSNSRSEMNVSTLELGDSALYLCASSLIPNSYEQYFGPGTRLTVT.